The following is a TCR beta chain sequence with its context. The repertoire was sequenced with immunoSEQ multiplex PCR; TCRdb's copy has only in-frame clones and lacks some. The sample includes under 90,000 clones, under 95% of them seen just once. This record belongs to a study of OX40 agonist ivuxolimab in advanced cancers. Overall study context: In this cohort, patients received ivuxolimab, an agonistic anti-OX40 (CD134) antibody.

This receptor was taken from an adult with an advanced solid tumor such as melanoma, head and neck, liver or kidney cancer. The sequencing here drew on CD4+ or CD8+ T cells sorted from blood, taken in a trial of the OX40 agonist ivuxolimab.

The CDR3 loop reads CASSVQLNTEAFF. For the CDR3, the DNA is TGTGCCAGCAGCGTACAGCTGAACACTGAAGCTTTCTTT. The V and J genes are TRBV9 and TRBJ1-1; D is ambiguous. The germline V gene has CDR1 SGDLS and CDR2 YYNGEE. The germline V and J ends were trimmed by 1 base and 0 bases, with 4 bases remaining between them. This CDR3 is 13 amino acids long.